The rows below give T cell receptor beta chains drawn from one sample of a study of Graves' ophthalmopathy and Graves' hyperthyroidism. TCRdb reanalysed the multiplex PCR reads using MiXCR and keeps one entry per CDR3 protein. The sample contains 150,000 or so distinct CDR3 sequences, 30% to 45% of which appear only once. The sequencing sample was made of peripheral blood. These receptors all come from a man aged 25-45 years with Graves' ophthalmopathy. CDR3s include the opening cysteine and the closing phenylalanine or tryptophan. A D gene is named only where the DNA matches it firmly. Clone sizes are given selectively: once, few, many, or a class where the clone is expanded.

clone size	V gene	J gene	D gene	CDR3 DNA	CDR3 protein
many	TRBV6-5	TRBJ2-5	TRBD2	TGTGCCAGCAGGCCGGGACTAGCGGAGACCCAGTACTTC	CASRPGLAETQYF
many	TRBV12-3/TRBV12-4	TRBJ1-5	NA	TGTGCCAGCAGTTTCATCAGGAGACCGATATATAGCAATCAGCCCCAGCATTTT	CASSFIRRPIYSNQPQHF
few	TRBV6-2/TRBV6-3	TRBJ1-2	NA	TGTGCCAGCAGCGACTTGTATGGCTACACCTTC	CASSDLYGYTF
NA	TRBV9	TRBJ2-7	NA	TGTGCCAGCAGCCCTAGCTCCGGACATCCTGGTCAATACGAGCAGTACTTC	CASSPSSGHPGQYEQYF
NA	TRBV28	TRBJ1-1	NA	TGTGCCAGTACCCAACACCTTAACACTGAAGCTTTCTTT	CASTQHLNTEAFF
NA	TRBV6-2/TRBV6-3	TRBJ2-7	NA	TGTGCCAGCAGCCTTCTTATAGGGAAGCAGTACTTC	CASSLLIGKQYF
NA	TRBV4-2	TRBJ1-5	TRBD1	TGTGCCAGCAGCCGGGCTGACAGGGGGAACAATCAGCCCCAGCATTTT	CASSRADRGNNQPQHF
few	TRBV19	TRBJ2-7	TRBD2	TGTGCCAGTAGTATCACTAGCGGGAGGGCCAACGAGCAGTACTTC	CASSITSGRANEQYF
many	TRBV12-5	TRBJ1-5	NA	TGTGCTAGTGGTTTGACCGGGGGGCAGCGTAATCAGCCCCAGCATTTT	CASGLTGGQRNQPQHF
many	TRBV7-9	TRBJ1-1	TRBD1	TGTGCCAGCAGCCCCCTAGGACAGGGAGATACTGAAGCTTTCTTT	CASSPLGQGDTEAFF
NA	TRBV28	TRBJ2-5	TRBD2	TGTGCCAGCACGACTAGCGGGAGGGATCAAGAGACCCAGTACTTC	CASTTSGRDQETQYF
NA	TRBV27	TRBJ2-5	TRBD2	TGTGCCAGCAGTCCCGAGGGGTGGGCGGGAGCCCAAGAGACCCAGTACTTC	CASSPEGWAGAQETQYF
once	TRBV6-2/TRBV6-3	TRBJ1-3	TRBD1	TGTGCCAGCAGCGCCGACAGGGAGGCGACATCCAAGAGGGGAAACACCATATATTTT	CASSADREATSKRGNTIYF
NA	TRBV28	TRBJ2-4	NA	TGTGCCAGCAGTTCGCAAGACCTAACTGTGGCCAAAAACATTCAGTACTTC	CASSSQDLTVAKNIQYF
many	TRBV6-2/TRBV6-3	TRBJ1-2	NA	TGTGCCAGCAGTAAAAACAGGGAGAGAAGAAATGGCTACACCTTC	CASSKNRERRNGYTF
once	TRBV12-3/TRBV12-4	TRBJ1-1	NA	TGTGCCAGCAGTAGGACAGTCCCTAGTCAACAGGCTTTCTTT	CASSRTVPSQQAFF
few	TRBV11-2	TRBJ1-5	NA	TGTGCCAGCAGCTTAGCCTCGGGCCAGCCCCAGCATTTT	CASSLASGQPQHF
once	TRBV19	TRBJ2-5	TRBD2	TGTGCCAGTAGTATAGGAGGCACCGGGGGGGCCCAGTACTTC	CASSIGGTGGAQYF
NA	TRBV7-2	TRBJ1-1	NA	TGTGCCAGCAGGGGGGCCCTAAGGGAAACTGAAGCTTTCTTT	CASRGALRETEAFF
many	TRBV5-6	TRBJ1-5	NA	TGTGCCAGCAGTCCGCGGCAGGGTCAGCCCCAGCATTTT	CASSPRQGQPQHF
many	TRBV6-2/TRBV6-3	TRBJ2-7	NA	TGTGCCAGCAGTCAAACCCGGGTCGAGCAGTACTTC	CASSQTRVEQYF
NA	TRBV19	TRBJ1-1	NA	TGTGCCAGTAGCTTCAGGGAGCAGAACACTGAAGCTTTCTTT	CASSFREQNTEAFF
many	TRBV2	TRBJ1-1	NA	TGTGCCAGCAGTAGAATTGGGGGAGGGACCATGAACACTGAAGCTTTCTTT	CASSRIGGGTMNTEAFF
many	TRBV12-3/TRBV12-4	TRBJ2-7	NA	TGTGCCAGCACCTTCGGGGAGTTCTACGAGCAGTACTTC	CASTFGEFYEQYF
many	TRBV7-2	TRBJ2-7	TRBD2	TGTGCCAGCAGCTTTGCGGGAGGGGGGAGCTCCTACGAGCAGTACTTC	CASSFAGGGSSYEQYF
many	TRBV24-1	TRBJ1-2	TRBD1	TGTGCCACCAGTGACCAGGGACAGGGGTTCAATGGCTACACCTTC	CATSDQGQGFNGYTF
NA	TRBV6-2/TRBV6-3	TRBJ1-3	NA	TGTGCCAGCAGTTACTCGTTGTTCCCAAGCTCTGGAAACACCATATATTTT	CASSYSLFPSSGNTIYF
many	TRBV19	TRBJ1-5	NA	TGTGCCAGTAGTATTGCAGATAGCAATCAGCCCCAGCATTTT	CASSIADSNQPQHF
NA	TRBV6-1	TRBJ2-5	TRBD2	TGTGCCAGCAGGTTTCCGTCCGGCGGGAGACAAGAGACCCAGTACTTC	CASRFPSGGRQETQYF
many	TRBV12-5	TRBJ2-7	NA	TGTGCTAGTGGTTTTAGGTCCGACGAGCAGTACTTC	CASGFRSDEQYF
few	TRBV2	TRBJ1-1	NA	TGTGCCAGCAGTGACGGAGCCACCCGATACACTGAAGCTTTCTTT	CASSDGATRYTEAFF
many	TRBV20-1	TRBJ2-7	TRBD2	TGCAGTGCTAGATACTTGGGGGGGTCCTACGAGCAGTACTTC	CSARYLGGSYEQYF
NA	TRBV6-2/TRBV6-3	TRBJ2-7	NA	TGTGCCAGCAGCCCACCATATGACTCCTACGAGCAGTACTTC	CASSPPYDSYEQYF
NA	TRBV6-2/TRBV6-3	TRBJ2-5	NA	TGTGCCAGCAGTTACTCACTCTCTACCACCCAGTACTTC	CASSYSLSTTQYF
many	TRBV6-5	TRBJ1-2	TRBD1	TGTGCCAGCAGTTCGGGACAGGGGGGATACGGTGGCTACACCTTC	CASSSGQGGYGGYTF
NA	TRBV15	TRBJ1-2	TRBD1	TGTGCCACCAGCAGATCCGGACAGGGCTATGGCTACACCTTC	CATSRSGQGYGYTF
NA	TRBV6-2/TRBV6-3	TRBJ2-5	NA	TGTGCCAGCAGTTATGGACCTCGAGAGACCCAGTACTTC	CASSYGPRETQYF
many	TRBV7-2	TRBJ1-2	NA	TGTGCCAGCAGCTTAGCCGATAGGTTTCTTCGGGAGTATGGCTACACCTTC	CASSLADRFLREYGYTF
NA	TRBV12-3/TRBV12-4	TRBJ1-5	NA	TGTGCCAGCAGTTTCCTCGTAGGGAACAATCAGCCCCAGCATTTT	CASSFLVGNNQPQHF
many	TRBV20-1	TRBJ2-7	TRBD1	TGCAGTGCGATGGGACAGGGACTGGACGAGCAGTACTTC	CSAMGQGLDEQYF
NA	TRBV28	TRBJ1-2	NA	TGTGCCAGCAGTTTTCGACAGTTCACCTACTATGGCTACACCTTC	CASSFRQFTYYGYTF
few	TRBV12-3/TRBV12-4	TRBJ1-5	NA	TGTGCCAGCTTCGCGGGGGGCCATCAGCCCCAGCATTTT	CASFAGGHQPQHF